This is a list of T cell receptor beta chains from one sample in a study of blood T cell repertoires in COVID-19. The method was immunoSEQ multiplex PCR; TCRdb's version includes in-frame clones alone and lacks a portion of them. Of 45,000 to 55,000 clones in the sample, about 86% are singletons; the top ten hold 12%. Sequenced: peripheral blood. All receptors derive from a man between 65 and 85 years old with active COVID-19. CDR3s include the opening cysteine and the closing phenylalanine or tryptophan.

V gene: TRBV2; J gene: TRBJ1-5; CDR3 protein: CASSAGYSNQPQHF
V gene: TRBV7-3; J gene: TRBJ1-2; CDR3 protein: CASSLRDRDGYTF
V gene: TRBV11-1; J gene: TRBJ2-3; CDR3 protein: CASSLSGTGVVTQYF
V gene: TRBV9; J gene: TRBJ1-1; CDR3 protein: CASSVGSSGTEAFF
V gene: TRBV11-2; J gene: TRBJ1-6; CDR3 protein: CASTSAWFSSYNSPLHF
V gene: TRBV19; J gene: TRBJ1-3; CDR3 protein: CASSTEGAPGNTIYF
V gene: TRBV25-1; J gene: TRBJ1-1; CDR3 protein: CASRYRSGKNTEAFF
V gene: TRBV4-1; J gene: TRBJ2-1; CDR3 protein: CASSPPGTVNRGEQFF
V gene: TRBV3-1/TRBV3-2; J gene: TRBJ1-1; CDR3 protein: CASRVSGITEAFF
V gene: TRBV27; J gene: TRBJ1-1; CDR3 protein: CASSPRGNTEAFF
V gene: TRBV6-6; J gene: TRBJ2-1; CDR3 protein: CASSLSGSSYNEQFF
V gene: TRBV6-2/TRBV6-3; J gene: TRBJ2-7; CDR3 protein: CASSYSSGGPYEQYF
V gene: TRBV5-1; J gene: TRBJ1-1; CDR3 protein: CASSLAPQGAEVRRAEAFF
V gene: TRBV30; J gene: TRBJ1-5; CDR3 protein: CAWSPIGQPQHF
V gene: TRBV5-1; J gene: TRBJ2-6; CDR3 protein: CASSPYRDTRAVVPGANVLTF
V gene: TRBV9; J gene: TRBJ2-2; CDR3 protein: CASTGGGGAAGELFF
V gene: TRBV9; J gene: TRBJ2-2; CDR3 protein: CASSVRGRADTGELFF
V gene: TRBV11-3; J gene: TRBJ2-1; CDR3 protein: CASSHREDKSTYNEQFF
V gene: TRBV19; J gene: TRBJ1-1; CDR3 protein: CASSRSGTVNTEAFF
V gene: TRBV5-1; J gene: TRBJ2-3; CDR3 protein: CASSLSASGGTDTQYF
V gene: TRBV5-1; J gene: TRBJ2-5; CDR3 protein: CARSDYGGAGETQYF
V gene: TRBV19; J gene: TRBJ1-5; CDR3 protein: CASRPGQGQRSSNQPQHF
V gene: TRBV5-6; J gene: TRBJ1-2; CDR3 protein: CASSPRQGDLHGYTF
V gene: TRBV7-3; J gene: TRBJ2-5; CDR3 protein: CASRYRGQIQETQYF
V gene: TRBV4-3; J gene: TRBJ2-2; CDR3 protein: CASSVKTGNTGELFF
V gene: TRBV4-3; J gene: TRBJ2-7; CDR3 protein: CASSQQTSGGAGNEQYF
V gene: TRBV19; J gene: TRBJ2-7; CDR3 protein: CASSIGTGGYEQYF
V gene: TRBV11-3; J gene: TRBJ2-3; CDR3 protein: CASSSRASGRTDTQYF
V gene: TRBV9; J gene: TRBJ2-7; CDR3 protein: CASNGQGSYEQYF
V gene: TRBV5-1; J gene: TRBJ2-1; CDR3 protein: CASSLSGDSYNEQFF
V gene: TRBV2; J gene: TRBJ2-1; CDR3 protein: CASSRGLGNEQFF
V gene: TRBV28; J gene: TRBJ1-4; CDR3 protein: CASSTGRVRNEKLFF
V gene: TRBV2; J gene: TRBJ2-3; CDR3 protein: CASSGQGMSTDTQYF
V gene: TRBV30; J gene: TRBJ1-5; CDR3 protein: CAWSGGDNQPQHF
V gene: TRBV24-1; J gene: TRBJ1-1; CDR3 protein: CATNTGPNTEAFF
V gene: TRBV30; J gene: TRBJ2-3; CDR3 protein: CAWSVLITNTDTQYF
V gene: TRBV5-5; J gene: TRBJ1-4; CDR3 protein: CASSTSGTGYEKLFF
V gene: TRBV3-1/TRBV3-2; J gene: TRBJ2-3; CDR3 protein: CASSQVRAGGNTQYF
V gene: TRBV5-1; J gene: TRBJ1-2; CDR3 protein: CASSSLQGFYTF
V gene: TRBV27; J gene: TRBJ1-6; CDR3 protein: CASSYRGDNSPLHF
V gene: TRBV19; J gene: TRBJ1-1; CDR3 protein: CASRDRMNTEAFF
V gene: TRBV5-1; J gene: TRBJ2-3; CDR3 protein: CASSLGAASGSTDTQYF
V gene: TRBV7-2; J gene: TRBJ2-1; CDR3 protein: CASSLEAGRFDEQFF
V gene: TRBV7-2; J gene: TRBJ1-5; CDR3 protein: CASSLVAPDQPQHF
V gene: TRBV4-1; J gene: TRBJ2-3; CDR3 protein: CASSQDGGRGMLSTQYF
V gene: TRBV5-1; J gene: TRBJ2-6; CDR3 protein: CASSLGGAGANVLTF
V gene: TRBV30; J gene: TRBJ2-7; CDR3 protein: CAWSVGGGHLYEQYF
V gene: TRBV5-1; J gene: TRBJ2-6; CDR3 protein: CASSFPRDRVSGANVLTF
V gene: TRBV6-5; J gene: TRBJ2-7; CDR3 protein: CASSLTGFPYEQYF
V gene: TRBV7-2; J gene: TRBJ2-1; CDR3 protein: CASRETRSIPYNEQFF